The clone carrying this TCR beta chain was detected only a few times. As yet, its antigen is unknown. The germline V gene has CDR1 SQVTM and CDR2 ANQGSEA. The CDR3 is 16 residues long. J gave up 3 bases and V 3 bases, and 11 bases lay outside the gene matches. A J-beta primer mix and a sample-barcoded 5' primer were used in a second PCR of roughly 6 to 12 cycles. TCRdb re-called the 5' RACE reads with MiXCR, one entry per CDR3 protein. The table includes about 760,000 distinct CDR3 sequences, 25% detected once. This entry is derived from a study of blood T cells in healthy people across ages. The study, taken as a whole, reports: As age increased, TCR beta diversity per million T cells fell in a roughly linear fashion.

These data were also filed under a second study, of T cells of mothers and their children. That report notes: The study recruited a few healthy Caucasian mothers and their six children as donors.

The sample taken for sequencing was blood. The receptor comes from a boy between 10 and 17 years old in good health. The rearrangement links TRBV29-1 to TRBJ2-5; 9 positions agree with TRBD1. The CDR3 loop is CSVDGTGSRGEETQYF. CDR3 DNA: TGCAGCGTTGACGGGACAGGGAGTCGGGGGGAAGAGACCCAGTACTTC.